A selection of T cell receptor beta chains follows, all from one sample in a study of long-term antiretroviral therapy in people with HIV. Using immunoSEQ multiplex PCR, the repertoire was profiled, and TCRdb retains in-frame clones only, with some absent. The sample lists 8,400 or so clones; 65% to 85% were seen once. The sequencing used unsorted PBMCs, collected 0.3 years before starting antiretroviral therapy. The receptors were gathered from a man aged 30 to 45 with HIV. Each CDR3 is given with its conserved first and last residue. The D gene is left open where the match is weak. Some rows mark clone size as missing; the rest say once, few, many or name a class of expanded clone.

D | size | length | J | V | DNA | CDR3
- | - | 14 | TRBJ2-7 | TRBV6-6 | TGTGCCAGCAGTTACCCGGGCGCTAGAAGCGAGCAGTACTTC | CASSYPGARSEQYF
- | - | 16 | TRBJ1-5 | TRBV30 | TGTGCCTGGAGTGCTGCCCGGAGTCCTAGCAATCAGCCCCAGCATTTT | CAWSAARSPSNQPQHF
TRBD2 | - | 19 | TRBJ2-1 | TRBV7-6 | TGTGCCAGCAGCTTAGTTATACCTAGCGGGGGGGCGGGCTACAATGAGCAGTTCTTC | CASSLVIPSGGAGYNEQFF
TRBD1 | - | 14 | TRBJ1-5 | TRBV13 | TGTGCCAGCAGCCCAGGGGGCGGCGATCAGCCCCAGCATTTT | CASSPGGGDQPQHF
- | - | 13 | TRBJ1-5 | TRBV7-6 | TGTGCCAGCAGCTCCGGATATAGTCAGCCCCAGCATTTT | CASSSGYSQPQHF
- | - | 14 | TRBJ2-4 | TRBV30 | TGTGCCTGGAGTGATTCGGGGTTAGGAAACATTCAGTACTTC | CAWSDSGLGNIQYF
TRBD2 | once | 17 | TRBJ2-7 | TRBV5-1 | TGCGCCAGCAGCCCGGGACTAGCGGGAGGGAGCTCCTACGAGCAGTACTTC | CASSPGLAGGSSYEQYF
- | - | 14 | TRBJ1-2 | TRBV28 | TGTGCCAGCAGTCGAGAGCATGCTAACTATGGCTACACCTTC | CASSREHANYGYTF
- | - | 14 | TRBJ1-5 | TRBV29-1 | TGCAGCGTTGAAATGGGTAGAGGCAATCAGCCCCAGCATTTT | CSVEMGRGNQPQHF
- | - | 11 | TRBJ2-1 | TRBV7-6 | TGTGCCAGCAGCACGACGAATGAGCAGTTCTTC | CASSTTNEQFF
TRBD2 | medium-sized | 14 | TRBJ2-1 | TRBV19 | TGTGCCAGTAGTACTGGGGGGGCCTACAATGAGCAGTTCTTC | CASSTGGAYNEQFF
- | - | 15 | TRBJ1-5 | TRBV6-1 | TGTGCCAGCAGTGGGACAGCCGGGAACAATCAGCCCCAGCATTTT | CASSGTAGNNQPQHF
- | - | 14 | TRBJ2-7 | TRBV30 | TGTGCCTGGAGTCAGGGGACCGACTCCTACGAGCAGTACTTC | CAWSQGTDSYEQYF
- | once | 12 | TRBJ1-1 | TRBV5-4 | TGTGCCAGCAGCTTGGGACAGGCAGAAGCTTTCTTT | CASSLGQAEAFF
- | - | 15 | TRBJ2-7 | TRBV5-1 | TGCGCCAGCAGCTTGTCCGGGACTTACTCCTACGAGCAGTACTTC | CASSLSGTYSYEQYF
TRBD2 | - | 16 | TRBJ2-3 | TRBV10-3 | TGTGCCATCAGAAACGGACTAGCGGGGGGCGGGGATACGCAGTATTTT | CAIRNGLAGGGDTQYF
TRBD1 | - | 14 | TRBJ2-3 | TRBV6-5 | TGCGCCAGCAGCCGAGGGGGCGGCACAGATACGCAGTATTTT | CASSRGGGTDTQYF
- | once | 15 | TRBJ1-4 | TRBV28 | TGTGCCAGCAGTTTTTTTGAGACAACTAATGAAAAACTGTTTTTT | CASSFFETTNEKLFF
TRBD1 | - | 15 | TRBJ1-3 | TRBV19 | TGTGCCAGTAAAGTGACAGGGATCGCTGGAAACACCATATATTTT | CASKVTGIAGNTIYF
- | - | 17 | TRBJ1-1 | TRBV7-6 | TGTGCCAGCAGCTTAGCGGCAGGACCCTACGGAAACACTGAAGCTTTCTTT | CASSLAAGPYGNTEAFF
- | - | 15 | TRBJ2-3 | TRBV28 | TGTGCCAGCAGTTTACCTGCGGGGAACACAGATACGCAGTATTTT | CASSLPAGNTDTQYF
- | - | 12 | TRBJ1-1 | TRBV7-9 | TGTGCCAGCAGCCAGTCCGGGGGTCAAGCTTTCTTT | CASSQSGGQAFF
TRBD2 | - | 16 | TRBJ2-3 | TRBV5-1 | TGCGCCAGCAGCCAACTGGGGACTAGCGCCCCGGATACGCAGTATTTT | CASSQLGTSAPDTQYF
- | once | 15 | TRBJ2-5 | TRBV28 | TGTGCCAGCAATTCCGCCGAGGGCCTCCAAGAGACCCAGTACTTC | CASNSAEGLQETQYF
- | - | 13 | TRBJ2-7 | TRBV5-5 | TGTGCCAGCAGCCCGACGGGTAACTACGAGCAGTACTTC | CASSPTGNYEQYF
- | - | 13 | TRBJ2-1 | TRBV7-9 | TGTGCCAGCAGTTATGGCGCCGGCGATGAGCAGTTCTTC | CASSYGAGDEQFF
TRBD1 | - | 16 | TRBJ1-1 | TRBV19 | TGTGCCAGTGGGGGGACAGGGGGCATTCTGAACACTGAAGCTTTCTTT | CASGGTGGILNTEAFF
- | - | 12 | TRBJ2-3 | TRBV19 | TGTGCCAGTAGTTTCTCAACAGATACGCAGTATTTT | CASSFSTDTQYF
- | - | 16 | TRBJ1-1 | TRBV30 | TGTGCCTGGAGACGCCGGGGGTGGGGAAAGGACACTGAAGCTTTCTTT | CAWRRRGWGKDTEAFF
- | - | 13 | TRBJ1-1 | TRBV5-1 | TGCGCCAGCAGCGCCGCTCCGGGGACTGAAGCTTTCTTT | CASSAAPGTEAFF
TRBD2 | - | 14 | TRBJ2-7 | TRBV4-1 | TGCGCCAGCAGCCAAGAGGGGGGGTCCCACGAGCAGTACTTC | CASSQEGGSHEQYF
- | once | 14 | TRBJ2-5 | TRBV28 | TGTGCCAGCAGAAAAGCGGGCCCCCAAGAGACCCAGTACTTC | CASRKAGPQETQYF
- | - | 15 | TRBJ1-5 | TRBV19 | TGTGCCAGTAGTATACGAGGCCCTTTTGTACAGCCCCAGCATTTT | CASSIRGPFVQPQHF
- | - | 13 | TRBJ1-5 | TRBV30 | TGTGCCTGGACCCCCGACCGAAATCAGCCCCAGCATTTT | CAWTPDRNQPQHF
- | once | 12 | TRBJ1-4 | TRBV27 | TGTGCCAGCACCGGGTCGGGGGAAAAACTGTTTTTT | CASTGSGEKLFF
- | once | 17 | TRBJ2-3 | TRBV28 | TGTGCCAGCAGTTTTAATCCGGGGCGAGGGGGCACAGATACGCAGTATTTT | CASSFNPGRGGTDTQYF
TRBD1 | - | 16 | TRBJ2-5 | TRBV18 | TGTGCCAGCTCACCACCGAGGACAGGGATAGGAGAGACCCAGTACTTC | CASSPPRTGIGETQYF
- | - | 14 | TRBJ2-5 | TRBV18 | TGTGCCAGCTCAAGTGGGGGGGGCTTAGAGACCCAGTACTTC | CASSSGGGLETQYF
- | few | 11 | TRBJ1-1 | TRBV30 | TGTGCCTGGTTTATGAACACTGAAGCTTTCTTT | CAWFMNTEAFF
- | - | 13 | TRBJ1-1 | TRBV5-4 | TGTGCCAGCAGCCCACCGATCGGTACTGAAGCTTTCTTT | CASSPPIGTEAFF
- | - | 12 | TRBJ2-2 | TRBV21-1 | TGTGCCAGCGAGCCTAACGCCGGGGAGCTGTTTTTT | CASEPNAGELFF
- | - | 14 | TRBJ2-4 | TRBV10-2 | TGCGCCAGCAGTGAGGCGGTAGCCAAAAACATTCAGTACTTC | CASSEAVAKNIQYF
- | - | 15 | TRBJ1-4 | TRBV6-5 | TGTGCCAGCAGACTTACAGAGGGGACGTCTGAAAAACTGTTTTTT | CASRLTEGTSEKLFF
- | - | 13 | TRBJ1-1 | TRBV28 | TGTGCCAGCAGTTTGGGGGGGCTGGGGGAGGCTTTCTTT | CASSLGGLGEAFF
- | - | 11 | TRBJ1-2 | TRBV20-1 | TGCAGTGCTGTTGCGACAGATGGCTACACCTTC | CSAVATDGYTF
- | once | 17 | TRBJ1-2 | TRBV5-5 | TGTGCCAGCAGCTTGGCCGGGGGCGCAGGAAGCAACTATGGCTACACCTTC | CASSLAGGAGSNYGYTF
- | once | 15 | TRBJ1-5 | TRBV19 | TGTGCCAGTACCGCGGGGAGCTATAGCAATCAGCCCCAGCATTTT | CASTAGSYSNQPQHF
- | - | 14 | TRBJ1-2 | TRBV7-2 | TGTGCCAGCAGCATGGGCACAGCAGGATATGGCTACACCTTC | CASSMGTAGYGYTF
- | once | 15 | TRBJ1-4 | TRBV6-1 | TGTGCCAGCAGGGATACAGGGTCAGCTAATGAAAAACTGTTTTTT | CASRDTGSANEKLFF
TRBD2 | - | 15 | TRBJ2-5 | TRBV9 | TGTGCCAGCAGCTTTAGCGGGGGGACTCAAGAGACCCAGTACTTC | CASSFSGGTQETQYF
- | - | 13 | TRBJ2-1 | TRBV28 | TGTGCCGTAGCGGCCGGCGGCTACAATGAGCAGTTCTTC | CAVAAGGYNEQFF